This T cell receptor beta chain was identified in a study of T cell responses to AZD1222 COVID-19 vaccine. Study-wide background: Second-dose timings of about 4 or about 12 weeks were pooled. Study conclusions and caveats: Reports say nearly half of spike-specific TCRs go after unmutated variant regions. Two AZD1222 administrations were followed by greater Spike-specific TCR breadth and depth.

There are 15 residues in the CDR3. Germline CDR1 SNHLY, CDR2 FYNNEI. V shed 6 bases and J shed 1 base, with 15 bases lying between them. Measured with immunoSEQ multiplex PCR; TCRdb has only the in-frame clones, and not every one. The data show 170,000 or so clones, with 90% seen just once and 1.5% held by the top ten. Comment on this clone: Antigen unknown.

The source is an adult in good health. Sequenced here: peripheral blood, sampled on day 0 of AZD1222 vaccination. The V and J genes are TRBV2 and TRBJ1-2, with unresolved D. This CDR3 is CASRKNIPRNYGYTF. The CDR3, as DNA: TGTGCCAGCAGGAAAAATATTCCTCGTAACTATGGCTACACCTTC. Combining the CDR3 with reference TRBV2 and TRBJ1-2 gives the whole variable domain EPEVTQTPSHQVTQMGQEVILRCVPISNHLYFYWYRQILGQKVEFLVSFYNNEISEKSEIFDDQFSVERPDGSNFTLKIRSTKLEDSAMYFCASRKNIPRNYGYTFGSGTRLTVV.